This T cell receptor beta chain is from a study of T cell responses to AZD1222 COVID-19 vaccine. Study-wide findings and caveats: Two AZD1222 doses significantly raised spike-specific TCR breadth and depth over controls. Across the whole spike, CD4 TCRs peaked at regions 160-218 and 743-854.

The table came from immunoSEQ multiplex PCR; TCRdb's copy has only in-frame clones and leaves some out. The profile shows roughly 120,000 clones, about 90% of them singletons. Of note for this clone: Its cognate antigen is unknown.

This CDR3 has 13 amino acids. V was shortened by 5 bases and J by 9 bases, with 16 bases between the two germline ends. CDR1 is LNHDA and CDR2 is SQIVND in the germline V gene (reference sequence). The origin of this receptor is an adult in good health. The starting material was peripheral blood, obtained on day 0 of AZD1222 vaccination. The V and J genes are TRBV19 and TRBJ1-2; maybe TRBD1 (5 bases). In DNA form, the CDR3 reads TGTGCCAGTAGTTCGAGGGACGGATTCCGCTACACCTTC. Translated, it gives CASSSRDGFRYTF.